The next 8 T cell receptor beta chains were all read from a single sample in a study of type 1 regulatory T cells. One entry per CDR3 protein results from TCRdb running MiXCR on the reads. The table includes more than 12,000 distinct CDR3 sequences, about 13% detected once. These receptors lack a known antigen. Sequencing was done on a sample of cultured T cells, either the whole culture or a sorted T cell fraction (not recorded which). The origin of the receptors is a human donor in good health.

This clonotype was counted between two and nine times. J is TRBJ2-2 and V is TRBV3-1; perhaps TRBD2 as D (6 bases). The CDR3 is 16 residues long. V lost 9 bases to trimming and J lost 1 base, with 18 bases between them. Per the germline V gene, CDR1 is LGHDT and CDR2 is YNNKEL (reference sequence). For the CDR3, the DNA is TGTGCCAGTTTATCGGGAGCGAGCCTGAACACCGGGGAGCTGTTTTTT. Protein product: CASLSGASLNTGELFF. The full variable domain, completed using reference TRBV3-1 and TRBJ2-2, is DTAVSQTPKYLVTQMGNDKSIKCEQNLGHDTMYWYKQDSKKFLKIMFSYNNKELIINETVPNRFSPKSPDKAHLNLHINSLELGDSAVYFCASLSGASLNTGELFFGEGSRLTVL.

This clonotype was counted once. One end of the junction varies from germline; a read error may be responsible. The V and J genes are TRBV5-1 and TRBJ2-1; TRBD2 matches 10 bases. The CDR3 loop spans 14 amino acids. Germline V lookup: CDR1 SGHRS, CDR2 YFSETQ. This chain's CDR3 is CASVRTSGDNEQLF. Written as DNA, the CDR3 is TGCGCCAGCGTTCGGACTAGCGGTGACAATGAGCAGCTCTTC.

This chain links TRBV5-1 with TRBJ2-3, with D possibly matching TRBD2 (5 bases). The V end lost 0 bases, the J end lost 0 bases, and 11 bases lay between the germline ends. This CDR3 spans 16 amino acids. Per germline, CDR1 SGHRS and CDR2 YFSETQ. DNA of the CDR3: TGCGCCAGCAGCTTGGTATCTAGCCCCAGCACAGATACGCAGTATTTT. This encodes CASSLVSSPSTDTQYF.

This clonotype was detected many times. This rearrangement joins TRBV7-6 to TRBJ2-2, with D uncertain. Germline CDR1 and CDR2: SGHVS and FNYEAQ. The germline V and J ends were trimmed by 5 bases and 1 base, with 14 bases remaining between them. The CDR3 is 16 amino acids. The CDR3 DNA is TGTGCCAGCAGCGCCAGAGGCTCTAAGAACACCGGGGAGCTGTTTTTT. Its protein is CASSARGSKNTGELFF. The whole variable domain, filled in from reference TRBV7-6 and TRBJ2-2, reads GAGVSQSPRYKVTKRGQDVALRCDPISGHVSLYWYRQALGQGPEFLTYFNYEAQQDKSGLPNDRFSAERPEGSISTLTIQRTEQRDSAMYRCASSARGSKNTGELFFGEGSRLTVL.

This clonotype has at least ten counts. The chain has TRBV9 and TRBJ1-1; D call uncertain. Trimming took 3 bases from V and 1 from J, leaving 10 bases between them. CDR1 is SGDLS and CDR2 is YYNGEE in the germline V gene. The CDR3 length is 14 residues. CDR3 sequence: CASSAILSNTEAFF. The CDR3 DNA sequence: TGTGCCAGCAGCGCCATACTCTCGAACACTGAAGCTTTCTTT.

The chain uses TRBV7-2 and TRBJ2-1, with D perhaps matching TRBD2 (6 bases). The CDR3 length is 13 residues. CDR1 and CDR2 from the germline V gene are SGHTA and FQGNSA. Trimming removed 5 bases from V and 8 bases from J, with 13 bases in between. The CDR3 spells CASSLRRGDEQFF. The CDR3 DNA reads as TGTGCCAGCAGCCTCCGGAGGGGAGATGAGCAGTTCTTC.

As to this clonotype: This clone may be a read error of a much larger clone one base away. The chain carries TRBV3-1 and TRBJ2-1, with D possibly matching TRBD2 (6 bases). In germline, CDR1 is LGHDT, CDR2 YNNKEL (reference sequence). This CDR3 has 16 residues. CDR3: CTSSQAGGTSYNEQFF. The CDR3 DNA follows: TGTACCAGCAGCCAAGCAGGAGGGACCTCCTACAATGAGCAGTTCTTC.

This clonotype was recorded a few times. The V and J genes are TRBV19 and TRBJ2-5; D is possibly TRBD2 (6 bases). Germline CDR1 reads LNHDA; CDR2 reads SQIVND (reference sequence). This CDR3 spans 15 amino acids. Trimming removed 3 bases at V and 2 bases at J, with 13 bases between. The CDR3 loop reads CASSIGGAGQETQYF. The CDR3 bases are TGTGCCAGTAGTATCGGAGGGGCCGGTCAAGAGACCCAGTACTTC.